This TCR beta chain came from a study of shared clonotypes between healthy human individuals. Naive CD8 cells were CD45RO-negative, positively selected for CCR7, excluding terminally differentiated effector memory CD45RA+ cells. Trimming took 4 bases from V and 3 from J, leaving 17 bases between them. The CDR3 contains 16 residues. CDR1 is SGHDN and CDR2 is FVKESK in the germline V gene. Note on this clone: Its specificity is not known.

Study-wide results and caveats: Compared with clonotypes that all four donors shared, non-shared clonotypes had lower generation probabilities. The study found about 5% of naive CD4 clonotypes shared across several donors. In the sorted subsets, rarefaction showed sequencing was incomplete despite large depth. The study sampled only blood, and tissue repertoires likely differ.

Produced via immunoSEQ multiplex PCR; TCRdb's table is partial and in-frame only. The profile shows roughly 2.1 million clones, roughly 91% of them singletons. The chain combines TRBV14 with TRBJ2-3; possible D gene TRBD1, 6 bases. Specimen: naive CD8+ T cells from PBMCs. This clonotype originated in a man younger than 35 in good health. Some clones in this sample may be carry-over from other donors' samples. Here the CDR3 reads CASSPIAGVRTDTQYF. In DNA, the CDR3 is TGTGCCAGCAGCCCCATAGCAGGGGTAAGAACAGATACGCAGTATTTT. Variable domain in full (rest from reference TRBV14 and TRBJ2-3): EAGVTQFPSHSVIEKGQTVTLRCDPISGHDNLYWYRRVMGKEIKFLLHFVKESKQDESGMPNNRFLAERTGGTYSTLKVQPAELEDSGVYFCASSPIAGVRTDTQYFGPGTRLTVL.